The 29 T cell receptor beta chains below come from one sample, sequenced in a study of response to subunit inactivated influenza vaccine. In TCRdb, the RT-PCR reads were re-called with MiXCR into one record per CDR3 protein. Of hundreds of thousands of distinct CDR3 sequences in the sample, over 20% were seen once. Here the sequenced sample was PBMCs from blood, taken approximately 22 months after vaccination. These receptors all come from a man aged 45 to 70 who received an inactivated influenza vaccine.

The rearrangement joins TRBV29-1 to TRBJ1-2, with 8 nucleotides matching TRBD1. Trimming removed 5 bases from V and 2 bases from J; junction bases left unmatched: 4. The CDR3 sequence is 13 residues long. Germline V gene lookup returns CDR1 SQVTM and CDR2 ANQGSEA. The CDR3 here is CSVSRTGNYGYTF. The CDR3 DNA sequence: TGCAGCGTTTCCCGGACAGGGAACTATGGCTACACCTTC.

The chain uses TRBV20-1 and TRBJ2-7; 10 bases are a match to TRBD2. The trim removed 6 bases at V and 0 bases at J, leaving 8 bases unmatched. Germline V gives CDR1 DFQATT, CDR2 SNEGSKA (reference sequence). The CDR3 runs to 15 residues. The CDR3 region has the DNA TGCAGTGCCGGGGACTCTAGCGGGAGCTCCTACGAGCAGTACTTC. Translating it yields CSAGDSSGSSYEQYF.

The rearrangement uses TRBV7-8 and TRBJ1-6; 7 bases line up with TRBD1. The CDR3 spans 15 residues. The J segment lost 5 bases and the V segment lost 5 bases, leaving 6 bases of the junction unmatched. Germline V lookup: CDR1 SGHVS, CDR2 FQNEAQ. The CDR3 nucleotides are TGTGCCAGCAGCCGCGGGACAGCTAATAATTCACCCCTCCACTTT. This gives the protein CASSRGTANNSPLHF.

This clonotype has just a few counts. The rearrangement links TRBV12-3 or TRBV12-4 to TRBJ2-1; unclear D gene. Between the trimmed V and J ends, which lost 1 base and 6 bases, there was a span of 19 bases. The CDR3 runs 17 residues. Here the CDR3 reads CASSLEVRIGVPNEQFF. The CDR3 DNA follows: TGTGCCAGCAGTTTAGAGGTACGGATAGGTGTTCCCAATGAGCAGTTCTTC.

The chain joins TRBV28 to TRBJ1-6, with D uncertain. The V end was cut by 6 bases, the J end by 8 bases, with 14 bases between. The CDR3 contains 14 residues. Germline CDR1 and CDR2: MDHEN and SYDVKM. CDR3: CASSLSREHSPLHF. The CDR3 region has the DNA TGTGCCAGCAGCCTGTCGAGGGAACATTCACCCCTCCACTTT.

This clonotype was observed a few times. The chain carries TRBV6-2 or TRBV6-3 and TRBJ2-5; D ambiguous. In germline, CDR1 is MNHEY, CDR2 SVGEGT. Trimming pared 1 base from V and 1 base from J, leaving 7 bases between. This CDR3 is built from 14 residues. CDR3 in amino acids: CASSYYSGQETQYF. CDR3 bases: TGTGCCAGCAGTTACTACTCGGGCCAAGAGACCCAGTACTTC.

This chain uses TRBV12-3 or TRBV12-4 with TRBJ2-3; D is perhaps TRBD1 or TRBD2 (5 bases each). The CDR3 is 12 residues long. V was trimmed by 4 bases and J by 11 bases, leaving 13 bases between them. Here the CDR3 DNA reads TGTGCCAGCAGTTCCCAGGGACCTGGGCAGTATTTT. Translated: CASSSQGPGQYF.

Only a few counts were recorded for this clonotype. The CDR3 spells CATSRDAVYNSPLHF. The CDR3 DNA sequence: TGTGCCACCAGCAGAGATGCGGTCTATAATTCACCCCTCCACTTT. The V gene is TRBV15, the J gene TRBJ1-6; no definite D call. The V gene lost 0 bases and the J gene lost 3 bases, with 6 bases spanning the gap. This CDR3 contains 15 residues. The germline CDR1 and CDR2 sequences are LNHNV and YYDKDF (reference sequence).

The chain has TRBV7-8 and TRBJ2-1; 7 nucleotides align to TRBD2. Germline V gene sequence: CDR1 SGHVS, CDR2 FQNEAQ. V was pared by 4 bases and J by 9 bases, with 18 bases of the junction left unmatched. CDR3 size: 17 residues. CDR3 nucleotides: TGTGCCAGCAGCTCCCCGCAACTAGCGTCCTTCGGAGGTGAGCAGTTCTTC. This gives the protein CASSSPQLASFGGEQFF.

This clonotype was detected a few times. DNA for the CDR3: TGTGCCACCGGGGGACAGGGTGGTTCCGAGCAGTACTTC. This translates into CATGGQGGSEQYF. The chain is built from TRBV24-1 and TRBJ2-7, with TRBD1 matching over 9 bases. CDR1 and CDR2 (germline): KGHDR, SFDVKD. Trimming cost V 9 bases and J 6 bases; bases outside gene matches: 8. The CDR3 loop spans 13 amino acids.

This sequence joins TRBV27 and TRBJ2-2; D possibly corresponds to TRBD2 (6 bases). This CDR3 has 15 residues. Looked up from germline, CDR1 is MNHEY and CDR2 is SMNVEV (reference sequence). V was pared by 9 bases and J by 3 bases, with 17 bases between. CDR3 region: CARTTVEGYTGELFF. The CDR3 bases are TGTGCCAGGACTACCGTGGAGGGTTACACCGGGGAGCTGTTTTTT.

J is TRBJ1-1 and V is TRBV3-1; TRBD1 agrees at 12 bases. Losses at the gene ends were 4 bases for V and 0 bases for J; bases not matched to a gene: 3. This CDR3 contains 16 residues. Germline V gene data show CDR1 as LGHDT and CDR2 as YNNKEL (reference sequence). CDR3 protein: CASSPGTGGMNTEAFF. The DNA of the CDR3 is TGTGCCAGCAGCCCCGGGACAGGGGGCATGAACACTGAAGCTTTCTTT.

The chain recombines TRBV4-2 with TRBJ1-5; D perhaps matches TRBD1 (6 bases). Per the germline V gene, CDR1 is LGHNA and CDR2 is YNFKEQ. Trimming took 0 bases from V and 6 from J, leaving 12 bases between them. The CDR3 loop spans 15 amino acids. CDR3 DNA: TGTGCCAGCAGCCAAGATTGGGGGGCTGCTCAGCCCCAGCATTTT. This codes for CASSQDWGAAQPQHF.

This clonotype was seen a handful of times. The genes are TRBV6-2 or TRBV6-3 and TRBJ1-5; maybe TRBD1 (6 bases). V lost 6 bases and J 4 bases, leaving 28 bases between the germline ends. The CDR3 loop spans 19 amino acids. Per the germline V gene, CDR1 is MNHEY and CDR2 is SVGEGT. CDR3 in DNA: TGTGCCAGCAGCTCGTCCCGTCACTTCACAGGGCCTGAGAATCAGCCCCAGCATTTT. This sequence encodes CASSSSRHFTGPENQPQHF.

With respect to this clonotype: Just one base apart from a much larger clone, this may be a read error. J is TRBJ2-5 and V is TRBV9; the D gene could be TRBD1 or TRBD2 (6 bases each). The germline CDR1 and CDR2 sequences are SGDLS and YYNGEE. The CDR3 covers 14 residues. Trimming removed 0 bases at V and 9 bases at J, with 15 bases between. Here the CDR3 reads CASSVGGGLEAQYF. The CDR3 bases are TGTGCCAGCAGCGTAGGAGGGGGGCTTGAGGCCCAGTACTTC.

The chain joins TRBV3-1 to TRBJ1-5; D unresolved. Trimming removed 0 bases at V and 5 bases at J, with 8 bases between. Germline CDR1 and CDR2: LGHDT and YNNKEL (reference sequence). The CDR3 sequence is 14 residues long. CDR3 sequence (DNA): TGTGCCAGCAGCCAAGAAGGTATCTATCAGCCCCAGCATTTT. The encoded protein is CASSQEGIYQPQHF.

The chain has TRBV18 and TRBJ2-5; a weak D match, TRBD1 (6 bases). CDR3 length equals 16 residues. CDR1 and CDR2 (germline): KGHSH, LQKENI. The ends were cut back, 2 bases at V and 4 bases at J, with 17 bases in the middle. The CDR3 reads CASSPIYEQGSETQYF. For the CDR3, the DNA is TGTGCCAGCTCACCAATTTACGAACAGGGATCAGAGACCCAGTACTTC. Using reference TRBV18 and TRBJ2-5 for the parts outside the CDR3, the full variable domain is NAGVMQNPRHLVRRRGQEARLRCSPMKGHSHVYWYRQLPEEGLKFMVYLQKENIIDESGMPKERFSAEFPKEGPSILRIQQVVRGDSAAYFCASSPIYEQGSETQYFGPGTRLLVL.

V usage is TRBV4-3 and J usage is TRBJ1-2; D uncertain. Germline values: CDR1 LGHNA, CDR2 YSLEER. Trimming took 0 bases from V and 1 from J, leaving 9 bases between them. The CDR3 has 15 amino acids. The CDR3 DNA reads TGCGCCAGCAGCCAAGATCTGAAAATTAACTATGGCTACACCTTC. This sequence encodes CASSQDLKINYGYTF.

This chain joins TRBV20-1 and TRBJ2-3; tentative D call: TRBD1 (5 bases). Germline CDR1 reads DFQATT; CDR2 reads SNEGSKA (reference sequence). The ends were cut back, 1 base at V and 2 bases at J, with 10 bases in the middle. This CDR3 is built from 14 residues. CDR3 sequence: CSARAQVPTDTQYF. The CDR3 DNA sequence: TGCAGTGCTAGAGCACAGGTCCCCACAGATACGCAGTATTTT.

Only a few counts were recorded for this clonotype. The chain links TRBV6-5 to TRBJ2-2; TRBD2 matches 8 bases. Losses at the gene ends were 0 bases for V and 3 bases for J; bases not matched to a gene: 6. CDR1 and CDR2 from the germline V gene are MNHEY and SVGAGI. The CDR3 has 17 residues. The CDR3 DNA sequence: TGTGCCAGCAGTTACTCTGCCCGGGGGGGATACACCGGGGAGCTGTTTTTT. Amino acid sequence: CASSYSARGGYTGELFF.

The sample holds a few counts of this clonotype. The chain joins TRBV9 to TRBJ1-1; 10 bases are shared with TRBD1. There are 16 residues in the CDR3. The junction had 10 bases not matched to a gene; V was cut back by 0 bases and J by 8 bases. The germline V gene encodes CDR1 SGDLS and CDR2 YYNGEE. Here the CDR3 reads CASSVGQGAMVREAFF. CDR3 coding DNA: TGTGCCAGCAGCGTAGGACAGGGGGCAATGGTTAGGGAAGCTTTCTTT.

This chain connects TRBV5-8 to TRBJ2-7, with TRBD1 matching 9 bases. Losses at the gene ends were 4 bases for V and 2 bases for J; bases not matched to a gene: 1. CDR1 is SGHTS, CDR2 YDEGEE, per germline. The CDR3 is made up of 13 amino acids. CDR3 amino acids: CASSRDRAYEQYF. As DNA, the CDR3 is TGTGCCAGCAGCCGGGACAGGGCCTACGAGCAGTACTTC.

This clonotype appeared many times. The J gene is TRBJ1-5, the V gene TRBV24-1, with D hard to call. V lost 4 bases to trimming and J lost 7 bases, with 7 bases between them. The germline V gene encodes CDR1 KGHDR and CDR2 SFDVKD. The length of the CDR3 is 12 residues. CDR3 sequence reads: CATSDGVQPQHF. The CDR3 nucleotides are TGTGCCACCAGTGACGGGGTCCAGCCCCAGCATTTT.

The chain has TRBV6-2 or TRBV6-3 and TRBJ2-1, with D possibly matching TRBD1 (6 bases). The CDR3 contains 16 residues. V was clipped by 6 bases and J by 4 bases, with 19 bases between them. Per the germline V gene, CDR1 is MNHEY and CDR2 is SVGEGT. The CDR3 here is CASRRQTGTSYNEQFF. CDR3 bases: TGTGCCAGCAGGCGACAAACCGGGACATCTTACAATGAGCAGTTCTTC.

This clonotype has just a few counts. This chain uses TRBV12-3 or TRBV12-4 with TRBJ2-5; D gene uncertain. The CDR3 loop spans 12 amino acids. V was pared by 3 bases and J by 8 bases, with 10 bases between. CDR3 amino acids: CASSLDARTQYF. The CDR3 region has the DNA TGTGCCAGCAGTTTGGATGCGCGAACCCAGTACTTC.

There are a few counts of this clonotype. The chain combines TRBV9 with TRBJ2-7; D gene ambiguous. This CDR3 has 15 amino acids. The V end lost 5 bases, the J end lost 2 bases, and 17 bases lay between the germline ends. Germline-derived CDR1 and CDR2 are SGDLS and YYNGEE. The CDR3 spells CASSQFSGRAYEQYF. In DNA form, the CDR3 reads TGTGCCAGCAGTCAATTCAGTGGCCGGGCCTACGAGCAGTACTTC.

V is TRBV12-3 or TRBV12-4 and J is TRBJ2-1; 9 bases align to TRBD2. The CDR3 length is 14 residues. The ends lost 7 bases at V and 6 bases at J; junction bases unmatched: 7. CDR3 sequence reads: CASISLAGSNEQFF. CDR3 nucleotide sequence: TGTGCCAGCATTAGCCTAGCGGGATCCAATGAGCAGTTCTTC.

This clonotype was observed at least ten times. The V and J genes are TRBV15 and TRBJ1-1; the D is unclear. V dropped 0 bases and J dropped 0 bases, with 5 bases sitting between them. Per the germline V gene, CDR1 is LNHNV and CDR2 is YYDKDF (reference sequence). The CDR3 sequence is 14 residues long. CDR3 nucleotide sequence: TGTGCCACCAGCAGAGATCCTGTGAACACTGAAGCTTTCTTT. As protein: CATSRDPVNTEAFF.

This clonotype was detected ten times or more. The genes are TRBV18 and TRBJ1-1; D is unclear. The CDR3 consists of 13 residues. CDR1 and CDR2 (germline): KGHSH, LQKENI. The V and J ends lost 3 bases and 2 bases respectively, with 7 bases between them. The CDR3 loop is CASSPLGNTEAFF. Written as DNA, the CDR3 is TGTGCCAGCTCACCCCTAGGCAACACTGAAGCTTTCTTT.